This record covers a single T cell receptor (beta chain). The sample is drawn from a study of blood T cell repertoires in COVID-19. As for the study in general: Specimens from acute and convalescent COVID-19 originated in the United States, Italy and Spain. PBMCs, B-cell-depleted T cells, or T cells were the source of the cDNA or gDNA that made up the material.

The CDR3 consists of 16 residues. Germline CDR1 is SSHAT and CDR2 is FNYEAQ (reference sequence). V shed 4 bases and J 0 bases; nucleotides not matched to a gene: 4. Profiling relied on immunoSEQ multiplex PCR, and the TCRdb table lists in-frame clones only, not all of them. Of fewer than 350,000 clones listed, 81% are singletons. Sequencing input: peripheral blood. The genes are TRBV7-7 and TRBJ1-4, with TRBD1 identical over 8 bases. The sequence was obtained from a woman aged 55-75 years with active or convalescent COVID-19. DNA for the CDR3: TGTGCCAGCAGCTCCCAGGGGGCAGCAACTAATGAAAAACTGTTTTTT. Residues: CASSSQGAATNEKLFF.